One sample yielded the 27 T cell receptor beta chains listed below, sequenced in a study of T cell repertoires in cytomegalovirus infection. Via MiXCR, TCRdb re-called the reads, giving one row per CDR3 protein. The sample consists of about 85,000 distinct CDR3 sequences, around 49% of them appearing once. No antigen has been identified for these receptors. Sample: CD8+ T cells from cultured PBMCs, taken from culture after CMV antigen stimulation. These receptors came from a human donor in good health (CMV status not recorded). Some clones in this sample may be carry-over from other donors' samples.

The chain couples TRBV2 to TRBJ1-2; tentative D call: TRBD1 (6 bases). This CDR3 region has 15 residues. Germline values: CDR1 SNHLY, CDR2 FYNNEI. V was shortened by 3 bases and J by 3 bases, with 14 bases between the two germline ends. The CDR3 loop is CASSEIGGGDYGYTF. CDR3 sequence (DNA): TGTGCCAGCAGTGAGATAGGGGGTGGAGACTATGGCTACACCTTC.

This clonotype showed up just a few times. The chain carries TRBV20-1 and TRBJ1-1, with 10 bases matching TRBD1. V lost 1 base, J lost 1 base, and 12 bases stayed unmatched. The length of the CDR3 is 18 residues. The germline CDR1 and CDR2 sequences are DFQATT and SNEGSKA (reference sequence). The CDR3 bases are TGCAGTGCTAGAGGTCCGGGACAGGGGTATTTGGAGAACACTGAAGCTTTCTTT. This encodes CSARGPGQGYLENTEAFF.

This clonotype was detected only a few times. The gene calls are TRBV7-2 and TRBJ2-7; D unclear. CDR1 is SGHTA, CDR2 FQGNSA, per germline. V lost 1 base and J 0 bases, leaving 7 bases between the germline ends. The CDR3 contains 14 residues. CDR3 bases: TGTGCCAGCAGCTTAGTGGAGAACTCCTACGAGCAGTACTTC. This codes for CASSLVENSYEQYF.

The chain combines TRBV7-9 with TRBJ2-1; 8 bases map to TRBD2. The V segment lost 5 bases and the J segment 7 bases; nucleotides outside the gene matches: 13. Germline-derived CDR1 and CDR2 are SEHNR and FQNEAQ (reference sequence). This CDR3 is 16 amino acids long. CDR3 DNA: TGTGCCAGCAGCCCCCGAAGAAGCGGGAGTGAGAATGAGCAGTTCTTC. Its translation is CASSPRRSGSENEQFF.

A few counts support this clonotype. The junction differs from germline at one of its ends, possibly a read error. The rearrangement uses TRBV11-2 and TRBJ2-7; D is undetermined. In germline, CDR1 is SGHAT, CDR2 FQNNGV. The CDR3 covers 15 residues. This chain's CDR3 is CASSLASPYSYEQYF. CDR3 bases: TGTGCCAGCAGTTTAGCCTCCCCCTACTCCTACGAGCAGTACTTC.

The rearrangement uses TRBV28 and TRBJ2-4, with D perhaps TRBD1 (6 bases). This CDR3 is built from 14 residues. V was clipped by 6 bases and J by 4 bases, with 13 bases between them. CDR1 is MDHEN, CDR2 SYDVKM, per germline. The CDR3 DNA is TGTGCCAGCAGCCCCACAGGGTTGAAAAACATTCAGTACTTC. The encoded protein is CASSPTGLKNIQYF.

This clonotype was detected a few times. The DNA of the CDR3 is TGTGCCAGCAGCGTAGATTCCAATGAGCAGTTCTTC. Translating gives CASSVDSNEQFF. The V call is TRBV9, the J call TRBJ2-1; D not certain. The V gene's germline CDR1 is SGDLS and CDR2 YYNGEE. Trimming took 0 bases from V and 6 from J, leaving 4 bases between them. This CDR3 is 12 amino acids long.

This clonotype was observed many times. The CDR3 is CASSLRQTGNTEAFF. The CDR3, as DNA: TGTGCCAGCAGTTTACGTCAAACAGGGAACACTGAAGCTTTCTTT. The chain uses TRBV28 and TRBJ1-1; TRBD1 might be the D (5 bases). The CDR3 is 15 amino acids. Germline V gene data show CDR1 as MDHEN and CDR2 as SYDVKM. V was pared by 2 bases and J by 1 base, with 11 bases between.

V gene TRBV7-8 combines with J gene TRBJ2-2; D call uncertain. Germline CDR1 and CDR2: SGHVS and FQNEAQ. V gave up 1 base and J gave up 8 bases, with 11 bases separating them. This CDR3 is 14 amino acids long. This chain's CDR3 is CASSLGALEGELFF. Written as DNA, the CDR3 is TGTGCCAGCAGCTTAGGAGCCTTAGAAGGGGAGCTGTTTTTT.

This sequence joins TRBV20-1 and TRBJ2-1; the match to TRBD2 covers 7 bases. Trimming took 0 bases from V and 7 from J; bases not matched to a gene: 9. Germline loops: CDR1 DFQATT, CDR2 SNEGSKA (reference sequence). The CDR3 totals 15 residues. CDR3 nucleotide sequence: TGCAGTGCTAGAGATTGGGCTAGCGGATCTAATGAGCAGTTCTTC. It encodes CSARDWASGSNEQFF.

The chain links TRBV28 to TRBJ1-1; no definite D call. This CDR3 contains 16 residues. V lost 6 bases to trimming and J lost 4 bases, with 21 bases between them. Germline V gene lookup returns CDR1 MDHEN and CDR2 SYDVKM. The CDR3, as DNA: TGTGCCAGCAGCAACGCCAAATCCGGGCCGGTCACTGAAGCTTTCTTT. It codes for CASSNAKSGPVTEAFF. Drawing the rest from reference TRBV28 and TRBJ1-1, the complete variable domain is DVKVTQSSRYLVKRTGEKVFLECVQDMDHENMFWYRQDPGLGLRLIYFSYDVKMKEKGDIPEGYSVSREKKERFSLILESASTNQTSMYLCASSNAKSGPVTEAFFGQGTRLTVV.

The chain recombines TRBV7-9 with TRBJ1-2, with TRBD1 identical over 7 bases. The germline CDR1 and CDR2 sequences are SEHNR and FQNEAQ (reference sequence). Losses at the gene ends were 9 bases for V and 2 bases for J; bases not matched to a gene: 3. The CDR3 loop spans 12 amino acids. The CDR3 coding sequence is TGTGCCAGTCACAGGGGAAACTATGGCTACACCTTC. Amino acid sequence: CASHRGNYGYTF.

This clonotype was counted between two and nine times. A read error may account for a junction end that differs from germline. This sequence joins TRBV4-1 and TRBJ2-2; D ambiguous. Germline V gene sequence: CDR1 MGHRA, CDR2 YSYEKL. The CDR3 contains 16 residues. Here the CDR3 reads CASSQDVGPGTGELFF. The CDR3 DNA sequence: TGTGCCAGCAGCCAGGACGTCGGACCCGGCACCGGGGAGCTGTTTTTT.

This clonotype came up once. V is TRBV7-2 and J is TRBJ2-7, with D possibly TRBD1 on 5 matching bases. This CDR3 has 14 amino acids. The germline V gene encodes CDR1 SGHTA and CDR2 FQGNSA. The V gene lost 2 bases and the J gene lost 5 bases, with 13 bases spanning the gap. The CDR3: CASSLNLGVHEQYF. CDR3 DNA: TGTGCCAGCAGCTTAAATCTAGGGGTCCACGAGCAGTACTTC.

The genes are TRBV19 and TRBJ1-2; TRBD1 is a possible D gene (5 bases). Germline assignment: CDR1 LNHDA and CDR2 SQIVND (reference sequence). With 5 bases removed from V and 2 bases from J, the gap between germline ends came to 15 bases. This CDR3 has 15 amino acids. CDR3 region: CASSPTPGRNYGYTF. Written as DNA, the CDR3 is TGTGCCAGTAGTCCGACGCCAGGGAGGAACTATGGCTACACCTTC.

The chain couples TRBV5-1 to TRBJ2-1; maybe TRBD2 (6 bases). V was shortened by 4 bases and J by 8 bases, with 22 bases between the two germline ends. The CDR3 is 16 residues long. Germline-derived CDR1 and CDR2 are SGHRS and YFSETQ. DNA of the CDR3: TGCGCCAGCAGCATTAGTATGGCCGGGGGTGGGGATGAGCAGTTCTTC. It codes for CASSISMAGGGDEQFF.

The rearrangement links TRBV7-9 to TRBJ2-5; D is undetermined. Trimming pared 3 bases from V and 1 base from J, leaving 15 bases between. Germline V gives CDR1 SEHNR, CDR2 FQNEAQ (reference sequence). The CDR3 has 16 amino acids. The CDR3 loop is CASSLGPRKLQETQYF. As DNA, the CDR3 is TGTGCCAGCAGCTTGGGCCCGCGGAAACTCCAAGAGACCCAGTACTTC.

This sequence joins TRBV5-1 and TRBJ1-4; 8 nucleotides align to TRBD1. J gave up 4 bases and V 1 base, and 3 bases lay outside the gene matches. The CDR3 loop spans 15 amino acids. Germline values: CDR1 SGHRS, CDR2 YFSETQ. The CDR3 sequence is CASSLRTGFNEKLFF. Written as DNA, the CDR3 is TGCGCCAGCAGCTTGAGGACAGGGTTTAATGAAAAACTGTTTTTT.

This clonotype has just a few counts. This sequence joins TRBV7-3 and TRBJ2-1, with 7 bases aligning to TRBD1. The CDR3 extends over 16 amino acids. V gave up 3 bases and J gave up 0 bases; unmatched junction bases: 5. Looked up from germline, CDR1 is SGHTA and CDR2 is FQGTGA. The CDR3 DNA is TGTGCCAGCAGCTTGACAGGGCAGAGCTCCTACAATGAGCAGTTCTTC. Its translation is CASSLTGQSSYNEQFF. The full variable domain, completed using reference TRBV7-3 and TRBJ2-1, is GAGVSQTPSNKVTEKGKYVELRCDPISGHTALYWYRQSLGQGPEFLIYFQGTGAADDSGLPNDRFFAVRPEGSVSTLKIQRTERGDSAVYLCASSLTGQSSYNEQFFGPGTRLTVL.

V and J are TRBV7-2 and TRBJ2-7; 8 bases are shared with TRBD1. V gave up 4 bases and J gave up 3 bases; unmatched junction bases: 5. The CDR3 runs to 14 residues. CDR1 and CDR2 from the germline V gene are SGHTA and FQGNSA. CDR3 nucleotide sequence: TGTGCCAGCAGCTCGGGACAGGACTTCTACGAGCAGTACTTC. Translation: CASSSGQDFYEQYF.

CDR3 region: CASSSGQELQETQYF. The CDR3 DNA reads TGTGCCAGCAGCTCGGGACAGGAGCTACAAGAGACCCAGTACTTC. The chain is built from TRBV5-4 and TRBJ2-5; 8 bases map to TRBD1. CDR3 size: 15 residues. The germline V gene encodes CDR1 SGHNT and CDR2 YYREEE (reference sequence). V lost 3 bases to trimming and J lost 2 bases; unmatched junction nucleotides: 6.

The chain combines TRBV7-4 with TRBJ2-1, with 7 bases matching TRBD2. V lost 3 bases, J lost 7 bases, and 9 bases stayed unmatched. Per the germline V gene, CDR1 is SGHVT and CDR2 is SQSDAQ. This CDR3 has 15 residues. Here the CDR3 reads CASSLGEGPYNEQFF. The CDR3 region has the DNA TGTGCCAGCAGCTTGGGGGAGGGCCCATATAATGAGCAGTTCTTC.

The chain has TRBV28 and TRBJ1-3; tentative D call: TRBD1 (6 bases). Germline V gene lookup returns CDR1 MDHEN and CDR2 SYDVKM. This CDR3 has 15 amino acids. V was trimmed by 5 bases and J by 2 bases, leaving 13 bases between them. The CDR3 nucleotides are TGTGCCAGCAGTCCCAGAGGGGGAGCTGGAAACACCATATATTTT. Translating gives CASSPRGGAGNTIYF.

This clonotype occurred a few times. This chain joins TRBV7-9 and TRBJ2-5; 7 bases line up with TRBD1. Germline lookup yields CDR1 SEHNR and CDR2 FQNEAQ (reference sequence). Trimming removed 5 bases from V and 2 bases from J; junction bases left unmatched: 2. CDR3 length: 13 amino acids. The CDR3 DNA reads TGTGCCAGCAGCCAGGGACAGCAAGAGACCCAGTACTTC. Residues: CASSQGQQETQYF.

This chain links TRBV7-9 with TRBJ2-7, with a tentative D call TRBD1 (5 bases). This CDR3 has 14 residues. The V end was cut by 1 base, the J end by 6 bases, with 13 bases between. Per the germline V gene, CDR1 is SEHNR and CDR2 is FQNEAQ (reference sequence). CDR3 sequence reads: CASSLGQGFSEQYF. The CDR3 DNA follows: TGTGCCAGCAGCTTAGGGCAGGGCTTCAGCGAGCAGTACTTC. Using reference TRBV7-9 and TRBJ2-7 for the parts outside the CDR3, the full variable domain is DTGVSQNPRHKITKRGQNVTFRCDPISEHNRLYWYRQTLGQGPEFLTYFQNEAQLEKSRLLSDRFSAERPKGSFSTLEIQRTEQGDSAMYLCASSLGQGFSEQYFGPGTRLTVT.

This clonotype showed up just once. Written as DNA, the CDR3 is TGTGCCAGCACTAATAAGACAGATACGCAGTATTTT. It codes for CASTNKTDTQYF. V is TRBV12-3 or TRBV12-4 and J is TRBJ2-3; D not resolved. The germline V and J ends were trimmed by 7 bases and 3 bases, with 8 bases remaining between them. The CDR3 sequence is 12 residues long.

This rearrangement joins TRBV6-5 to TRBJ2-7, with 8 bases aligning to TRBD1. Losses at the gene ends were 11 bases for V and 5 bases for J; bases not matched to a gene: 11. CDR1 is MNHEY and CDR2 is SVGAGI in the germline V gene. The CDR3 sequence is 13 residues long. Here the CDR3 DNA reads TGTGCCGTGATAGGACAGGGAACGGACGAGCAGTACTTC. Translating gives CAVIGQGTDEQYF.